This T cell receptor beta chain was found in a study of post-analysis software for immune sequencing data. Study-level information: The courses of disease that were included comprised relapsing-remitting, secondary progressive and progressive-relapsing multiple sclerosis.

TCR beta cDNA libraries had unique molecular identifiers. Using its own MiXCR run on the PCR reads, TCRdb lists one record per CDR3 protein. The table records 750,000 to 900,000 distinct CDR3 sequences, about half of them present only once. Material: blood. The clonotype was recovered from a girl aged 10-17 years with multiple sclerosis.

The CDR3 DNA reads TGTGCCAGCAGTGAAAGCCCCTTTGCGGGAGGGGTCGATACGCAGTATTTT. This codes for CASSESPFAGGVDTQYF. The rearrangement joins TRBV6-1 to TRBJ2-3; TRBD2 agrees at 9 bases. The germline V gene has CDR1 MNHNS and CDR2 SASEGT. The CDR3 is made up of 17 amino acids. Trimming cost V 2 bases and J 6 bases; bases outside gene matches: 12.